The 24 T cell receptor beta chains presented below share a single source sample, sequenced in a study of blood T cell repertoires in COVID-19. Using immunoSEQ multiplex PCR, the repertoire was profiled, and TCRdb retains in-frame clones only, with some absent. The sample carries just under 300,000 clones, about 88% recorded once. The sequencing sample was made of peripheral blood. These receptors were taken from a man between 65 and 85 years old with acute or convalescent COVID-19.

The chain has TRBV7-3 and TRBJ2-3; 15 bases line up with TRBD2. J lost 0 bases, V lost 5 bases, and 9 bases had no gene match. Germline CDR1 is SGHTA and CDR2 is FQGTGA. This CDR3 region has 19 residues. This CDR3 is CASSPLGLAGGLSTDTQYF. The CDR3 DNA is TGTGCCAGCAGCCCCCTCGGACTAGCGGGGGGGTTGAGCACAGATACGCAGTATTTT.

The chain uses TRBV5-1 and TRBJ1-5; 8 nucleotides match TRBD1. The CDR3 totals 15 residues. Germline values: CDR1 SGHRS, CDR2 YFSETQ. V was clipped by 1 base and J by 2 bases; unmatched bases: 2. The DNA of the CDR3 is TGCGCCAGCAGCTTGTCGGGACAGGGCAATCAGCCCCAGCATTTT. Translating it yields CASSLSGQGNQPQHF.

A single count supports this clone. CDR3 in amino acids: CASSLLSGAREKLFF. The CDR3 coding sequence is TGTGCCAGCAGTTTATTATCAGGGGCGCGGGAAAAACTGTTTTTT. The chain recombines TRBV28 with TRBJ1-4, with D perhaps matching TRBD1 (6 bases). Trimming shortened V by 1 base and J by 8 bases, and 14 bases separated the two germline ends. The CDR3 runs 15 residues. CDR1 MDHEN and CDR2 SYDVKM come from the germline V gene.

This rearrangement joins TRBV14 to TRBJ1-6; tentative D call: TRBD1 (5 bases). This CDR3 comprises 13 residues. Germline V gene data show CDR1 as SGHDN and CDR2 as FVKESK. The V and J ends lost 4 bases and 7 bases respectively, with 8 bases between them. The CDR3 DNA sequence: TGTGCCAGCAGCCCCCGACAGAATTCACCCCTCCACTTT. It codes for CASSPRQNSPLHF. The full variable domain, with the rest looked up from reference TRBV14 and TRBJ1-6, is EAGVTQFPSHSVIEKGQTVTLRCDPISGHDNLYWYRRVMGKEIKFLLHFVKESKQDESGMPNNRFLAERTGGTYSTLKVQPAELEDSGVYFCASSPRQNSPLHFGNGTRLTVT.

The count of this clone is one. J is TRBJ2-1 and V is TRBV11-2; D remains unclear. V dropped 3 bases and J dropped 5 bases, with 2 bases sitting between them. Germline V gene lookup returns CDR1 SGHAT and CDR2 FQNNGV. The CDR3 runs 11 residues. For the CDR3, the DNA is TGTGCCAGCAGCTTCAACAATGAGCAGTTCTTC. It encodes CASSFNNEQFF.

The rearrangement joins TRBV5-5 to TRBJ2-7; D is undetermined. The CDR3 length is 18 residues. Germline values: CDR1 SGHKS, CDR2 YYEKEE (reference sequence). Between the trimmed V and J ends, which lost 0 bases and 0 bases, there was a span of 19 bases. The CDR3 coding sequence is TGTGCCAGCAGCTTGGATACCGATCTAGAGACGTACTCCTACGAGCAGTACTTC. Translation gives CASSLDTDLETYSYEQYF.

The chain couples TRBV28 to TRBJ2-5; D possibly corresponds to TRBD1 (6 bases). Trimming left V 2 bases short and J 7 bases short, with 14 bases between. Germline CDR1 reads MDHEN; CDR2 reads SYDVKM. CDR3 length: 14 residues. In DNA, the CDR3 is TGTGCCAGCAGTTTACACAGGGTTCGTGGGACCCAGTACTTC. This translates into CASSLHRVRGTQYF.

The genes are TRBV19 and TRBJ1-2; D gene uncertain. V dropped 3 bases and J dropped 8 bases, with 19 bases sitting between them. Germline-derived CDR1 and CDR2 are LNHDA and SQIVND (reference sequence). The CDR3 runs 15 residues. CDR3 DNA sequence: TGTGCCAGTAGTATCGCCCTACAGCTCAGAGGGGGCTACACCTTC. It encodes CASSIALQLRGGYTF.

This chain connects TRBV2 to TRBJ2-2, with 9 bases aligning to TRBD2. Losses at the gene ends were 1 base for V and 5 bases for J; bases not matched to a gene: 5. Germline-derived CDR1 and CDR2 are SNHLY and FYNNEI. The CDR3 has 16 amino acids. The CDR3 reads CASSEGLAGSTGELFF. CDR3 nucleotides: TGTGCCAGCAGTGAAGGGCTAGCGGGAAGTACCGGGGAGCTGTTTTTT.

The chain links TRBV7-2 to TRBJ1-1; TRBD1 matches at 7 bases. Losses at the gene ends were 5 bases for V and 0 bases for J; bases not matched to a gene: 0. The germline gives CDR1 SGHTA, CDR2 FQGNSA. The CDR3 sequence is 13 residues long. This CDR3 reads CASSTGVNTEAFF. The CDR3, as DNA: TGTGCCAGCAGCACAGGGGTGAACACTGAAGCTTTCTTT.

This chain uses TRBV30 with TRBJ2-1; unclear D gene. From germline, CDR1 is GTSNPN and CDR2 SVGIG (reference sequence). The CDR3 is 14 amino acids. Trimming took off 3 bases at V and 5 bases at J, with 14 bases between the two ends. The chain's CDR3 is CAWSRGSTNNEQFF. The CDR3 DNA reads TGTGCCTGGAGCAGAGGTTCTACGAACAATGAGCAGTTCTTC.

J is TRBJ2-1 and V is TRBV11-2, with 7 bases lining up with TRBD2. CDR3 length: 15 residues. V lost 9 bases and J lost 6; bases outside the gene matches: 14. Germline lookup yields CDR1 SGHAT and CDR2 FQNNGV. The CDR3 DNA follows: TGTGCCAGTATCCCGAGGTGGACTAGGGCCAATGAGCAGTTCTTC. It translates to CASIPRWTRANEQFF.

V gene TRBV5-1 combines with J gene TRBJ2-2, with D perhaps matching TRBD1 (6 bases). Germline assignment: CDR1 SGHRS and CDR2 YFSETQ. This CDR3 has 16 residues. Trimming stripped 4 bases from V and 4 bases from J, with 17 bases between. Here the CDR3 DNA reads TGCGCCAGCAGCCCCCAGGTCGGGACACCCACCGGGGAGCTGTTTTTT. This codes for CASSPQVGTPTGELFF.

The chain carries TRBV5-1 and TRBJ2-1; TRBD1 agrees at 9 bases. Trimming cost V 5 bases and J 10 bases; bases outside gene matches: 4. Germline V lookup: CDR1 SGHRS, CDR2 YFSETQ. This CDR3 comprises 12 residues. CDR3 DNA: TGCGCCAGCAGTTTAGGGACAGGGGAGCAGTTCTTC. It codes for CASSLGTGEQFF.

The chain carries TRBV6-2 or TRBV6-3 and TRBJ2-1; D is unclear. Trimming stripped 5 bases from V and 7 bases from J, with 24 bases between. The germline V gene encodes CDR1 MNHEY and CDR2 SVGEGT. This CDR3 contains 17 residues. Here the CDR3 reads CASSDLKVIRFGNEQFF. The CDR3 bases are TGTGCCAGCAGTGACCTTAAAGTGATCCGGTTCGGGAATGAGCAGTTCTTC.

The chain recombines TRBV11-2 with TRBJ1-6; D not certain. The V gene's germline CDR1 is SGHAT and CDR2 FQNNGV. V was pared by 2 bases and J by 1 base, with 12 bases between. CDR3 length: 17 residues. CDR3 in amino acids: CASSLSVVRSYNSPLHF. CDR3 coding DNA: TGTGCCAGCAGCTTATCGGTAGTCAGGTCCTATAATTCACCCCTCCACTTT.

The sample holds a few counts of this clone. The V and J genes are TRBV28 and TRBJ2-7; 10 nucleotides align to TRBD1. The CDR3 spans 16 residues. Per the germline V gene, CDR1 is MDHEN and CDR2 is SYDVKM. With V trimmed by 6 bases and J by 2 bases, 10 bases remained unmatched. The CDR3 DNA reads TGTGCCAGCAGCCTACTGGGACAGGGGTCACCCTACGAGCAGTACTTC. Protein: CASSLLGQGSPYEQYF.

For the CDR3, the DNA is TGTGCCAGCAGTGAAGTGGGGAGGGGGGAGCTGTTTTTT. It yields the protein CASSEVGRGELFF. The chain is built from TRBV6-1 and TRBJ2-2; possible D gene TRBD2, 6 bases. Trimming left V 1 base short and J 8 bases short, with 8 bases between. This CDR3 is 13 amino acids long. CDR1 and CDR2 from the germline V gene are MNHNS and SASEGT.

The gene calls are TRBV3-1 (or the pseudogene TRBV3-2) and TRBJ2-5; 7 nucleotides align to TRBD2. The CDR3 length is 14 residues. Germline trimming cut 1 base from V and 12 bases from J; bases unmatched to any gene: 11. Germline CDR1 reads LGHDT; CDR2 reads YNNKEL (reference sequence). The chain's CDR3 is CASSQGNSAGAKYF. The CDR3 region has the DNA TGTGCCAGCAGCCAAGGAAACTCGGCGGGAGCTAAGTACTTC.

V gene TRBV19 combines with J gene TRBJ1-5; 7 bases agree with TRBD1. The CDR3 runs 14 residues. The junction had 7 bases not matched to a gene; V was cut back by 1 base and J by 10 bases. Germline V CDR1 and CDR2: LNHDA, SQIVND (reference sequence). The CDR3 DNA reads TGTGCCAGTAGTATAGGCTCAAGGGGGCATCCCCAGCATTTT. Translation gives CASSIGSRGHPQHF.

The V call is TRBV18, the J call TRBJ1-5; D not resolved. The CDR3 totals 14 residues. Trimming removed 3 bases from V and 5 bases from J, with 11 bases in between. Germline V lookup: CDR1 KGHSH, CDR2 LQKENI. The CDR3 here is CASSPRPGDQPQHF. CDR3 DNA: TGTGCCAGCTCACCTCGTCCCGGGGATCAGCCCCAGCATTTT.

The chain uses TRBV5-1 and TRBJ1-6; D gene ambiguous. V gave up 0 bases and J gave up 9 bases, with 7 bases separating them. The CDR3 has 13 amino acids. The germline CDR1 and CDR2 sequences are SGHRS and YFSETQ. CDR3 sequence: CASSLASSSPLHF. Here the CDR3 DNA reads TGCGCCAGCAGCTTGGCCTCCAGTTCACCCCTCCACTTT.

J is TRBJ2-2 and V is TRBV4-2; D is perhaps TRBD1 (6 bases). This CDR3 region has 17 residues. CDR1 and CDR2 (germline): LGHNA, YNFKEQ. Between the trimmed V and J ends, which lost 0 bases and 1 base, there was a span of 12 bases. This CDR3 reads CASSQEGVRGNTGELFF. In nucleotides, the CDR3 is TGTGCCAGCAGCCAAGAAGGGGTCAGGGGGAACACCGGGGAGCTGTTTTTT.

V is TRBV7-2 and J is TRBJ2-7; TRBD1 matches at 12 bases. CDR1 SGHTA and CDR2 FQGNSA come from the germline V gene. V gave up 8 bases and J gave up 4 bases; unmatched junction bases: 6. CDR3 length equals 14 residues. CDR3 bases: TGTGCCAGCTCAGAGGGACAGGGGGCATACGAGCAGTACTTC. Translating gives CASSEGQGAYEQYF.